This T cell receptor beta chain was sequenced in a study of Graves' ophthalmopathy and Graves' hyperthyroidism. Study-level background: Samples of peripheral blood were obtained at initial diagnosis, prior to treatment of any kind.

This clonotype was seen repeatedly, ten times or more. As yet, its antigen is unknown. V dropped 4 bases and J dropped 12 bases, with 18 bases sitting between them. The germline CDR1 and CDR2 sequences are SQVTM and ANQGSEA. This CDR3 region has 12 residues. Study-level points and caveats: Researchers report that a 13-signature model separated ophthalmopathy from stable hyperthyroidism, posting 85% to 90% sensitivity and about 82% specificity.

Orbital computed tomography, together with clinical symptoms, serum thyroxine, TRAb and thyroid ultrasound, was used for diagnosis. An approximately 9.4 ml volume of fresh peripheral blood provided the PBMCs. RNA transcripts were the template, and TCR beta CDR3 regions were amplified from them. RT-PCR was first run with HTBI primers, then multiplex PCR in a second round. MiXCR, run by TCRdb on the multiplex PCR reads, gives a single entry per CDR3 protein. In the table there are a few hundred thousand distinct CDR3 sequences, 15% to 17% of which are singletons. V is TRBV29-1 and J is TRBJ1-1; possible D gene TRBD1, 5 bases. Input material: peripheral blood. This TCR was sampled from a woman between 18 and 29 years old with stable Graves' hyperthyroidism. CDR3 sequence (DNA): TGCAGCGTTGTCCAGGGACGGTTTGGATCTTTCTTT. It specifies CSVVQGRFGSFF.